These 21 T cell receptor beta chains share one sample of origin, sequenced in a study of vaccination effects on CD4 cells after COVID-19. Clones were read by immunoSEQ multiplex PCR, and TCRdb kept only the in-frame ones, dropping some. This sample has 65,000 to 70,000 clones; 76% occur once, and the top ten carry approximately 0.95%. In the ViraFEST assay, antigen-specific CD4+ clonotypes were identified by expansion after peptide-pool stimulation. Following an approximately ten-day culture, CD4+ T cells were purified. Everyone in the study got two shots of either the BNT162b2 or mRNA-1273 vaccine. Their antigen targets remain unknown. The material was CD4+ T cells from PBMCs cultured with HCoV-OC43 spike peptides, obtained after COVID-19 vaccination. Subset of the sample: HCoV-OC43 spike overlapping peptide pool stimulation. The source is a human donor who received a COVID-19 vaccine.

J is TRBJ2-1 and V is TRBV19; the D call may be TRBD1 or TRBD2 (7 bases each). Trimming stripped 3 bases from V and 4 bases from J, with 13 bases between. Per the germline V gene, CDR1 is LNHDA and CDR2 is SQIVND (reference sequence). CDR3 length: 15 amino acids. The CDR3 DNA follows: TGTGCCAGTAGTATCTCCAGGGGGGGATACAATGAGCAGTTCTTC. It is translated as CASSISRGGYNEQFF.

V is TRBV7-2 and J is TRBJ2-5; 10 positions match TRBD2. The V gene's germline CDR1 is SGHTA and CDR2 FQGNSA. Germline trimming cut 2 bases from V and 5 bases from J; bases unmatched to any gene: 5. The CDR3 covers 15 residues. CDR3 amino acids: CASSLRSGGEETQYF. The CDR3 coding sequence is TGTGCCAGCAGCTTAAGAAGCGGGGGGGAGGAGACCCAGTACTTC.

This clone appeared once. The rearrangement uses TRBV5-4 and TRBJ1-2, with D possibly TRBD1 on 6 matching bases. Germline V gives CDR1 SGHNT, CDR2 YYREEE (reference sequence). The CDR3 loop spans 15 amino acids. V was trimmed by 2 bases and J by 1 base, leaving 12 bases between them. CDR3 in amino acids: CASSLQGSVNYGYTF. CDR3 nucleotides: TGTGCCAGCAGCTTACAGGGTTCAGTTAACTATGGCTACACCTTC.

CDR3 residues: CASSLGGTNQPQHF. The CDR3 DNA is TGTGCCAGCAGTTTGGGGGGGACCAATCAGCCCCAGCATTTT. The rearrangement joins TRBV28 to TRBJ1-5, with D possibly being TRBD1 (5 bases). Germline loops: CDR1 MDHEN, CDR2 SYDVKM. V lost 3 bases and J lost 3, with 9 bases in between. The length of the CDR3 is 14 residues.

The chain couples TRBV7-9 to TRBJ2-2; TRBD1 is a possible D gene (6 bases). Trimming stripped 6 bases from V and 5 bases from J, with 16 bases between. The CDR3 is made up of 15 amino acids. The germline V gene has CDR1 SEHNR and CDR2 FQNEAQ (reference sequence). The CDR3 reads CASSIPRQVTGELFF. The CDR3 nucleotides are TGTGCCAGCAGTATTCCGAGACAGGTTACCGGGGAGCTGTTTTTT.

The chain carries TRBV3-1 (or the pseudogene TRBV3-2) and TRBJ1-2; TRBD1 matches at 8 bases. The CDR3 has 15 amino acids. Per the germline V gene, CDR1 is LGHDT and CDR2 is YNNKEL (reference sequence). Losses at the gene ends were 0 bases for V and 6 bases for J; bases not matched to a gene: 6. CDR3 residues: CASSQEAGRGHGYTF. The CDR3 DNA sequence: TGTGCCAGCAGCCAAGAGGCAGGCAGGGGGCATGGCTACACCTTC.

The genes are TRBV3-1 (or the pseudogene TRBV3-2) and TRBJ1-4, with TRBD1 matching 8 bases. V dropped 4 bases and J dropped 6; count of bases not matched to a gene: 13. The CDR3 is made up of 17 amino acids. The germline gives CDR1 LGHDT, CDR2 YNNKEL (reference sequence). The CDR3 protein is CASSLGQGRGEDEKLFF. CDR3 nucleotides: TGTGCCAGCAGCCTCGGACAGGGAAGGGGAGAGGATGAAAAACTGTTTTTT.

The rearrangement links TRBV4-1 to TRBJ1-3, with 7 bases fitting TRBD1. The CDR3 is 17 residues long. Germline V CDR1 and CDR2: MGHRA, YSYEKL. V gave up 4 bases and J gave up 0 bases; unmatched junction bases: 9. The CDR3 nucleotides are TGCGCCAGCAGCCGCCAACCCACAGGGGCCTCTGGAAACACCATATATTTT. Residues: CASSRQPTGASGNTIYF.

The rearrangement links TRBV13 to TRBJ2-5, with D unclear. Looked up from germline, CDR1 is PRHDT and CDR2 is FYEKMQ (reference sequence). V was shortened by 0 bases and J by 2 bases, with 7 bases between the two germline ends. CDR3 size: 14 residues. DNA for the CDR3: TGTGCCAGCAGCTTAGGGCCCGTACAAGAGACCCAGTACTTC. Translating gives CASSLGPVQETQYF.

The V and J genes are TRBV25-1 and TRBJ2-5, with 12 bases identical to TRBD2. Germline CDR1 is MGHDK and CDR2 is SYGVNS. The CDR3 is 16 residues long. J was trimmed by 4 bases and V by 10 bases; bases with no gene match: 13. The CDR3 sequence is CATRRGLAGGPETQYF. CDR3 bases: TGTGCCACCCGAAGGGGGCTAGCGGGGGGGCCAGAGACCCAGTACTTC.

The table lists this clone with a count of one. This rearrangement joins TRBV19 to TRBJ1-4; unclear D gene. Germline-derived CDR1 and CDR2 are LNHDA and SQIVND (reference sequence). The CDR3 sequence is 15 residues long. V lost 7 bases and J 6 bases, leaving 18 bases between the germline ends. Here the CDR3 DNA reads TGTGCCAGTACTTTGACTGGTCGGGTATATGAAAAACTGTTTTTT. This codes for CASTLTGRVYEKLFF.

This clone was seen a handful of times. The rearrangement uses TRBV4-1 and TRBJ2-3; 7 bases are shared with TRBD1. The V gene's germline CDR1 is MGHRA and CDR2 YSYEKL. The CDR3 spans 16 residues. Trimming removed 4 bases from V and 3 bases from J; junction bases left unmatched: 10. The CDR3 is CASSRLPGTVTDTQYF. The CDR3 nucleotides read TGCGCCAGCAGCCGGCTGCCGGGGACAGTTACAGATACGCAGTATTTT.

The chain employs TRBV20-1 and TRBJ2-7; D unresolved. In germline, CDR1 is DFQATT, CDR2 SNEGSKA (reference sequence). The CDR3 runs 12 residues. V was pared by 3 bases and J by 3 bases, with 9 bases between. The CDR3 DNA sequence: TGCAGTGCTAGTAACCGAGACTACGAGCAGTACGTC. Encoded protein: CSASNRDYEQYV.

A single count supports this clone. The chain combines TRBV6-6 with TRBJ1-2; no clear D. V lost 1 base, J lost 6 bases, and 0 bases lay in between. CDR3 length equals 10 residues. CDR1 is MNHNY, CDR2 SVGAGI, per germline (reference sequence). CDR3 loop: CASSYYGYTF. CDR3 sequence (DNA): TGTGCCAGCAGTTACTATGGCTACACCTTC.

This clone was counted only a few times. This chain connects TRBV6-2 or TRBV6-3 to TRBJ2-2; a weak D match, TRBD1 (5 bases). With 6 bases removed from V and 10 bases from J, the gap between germline ends came to 18 bases. Germline V gene data show CDR1 as MNHEY and CDR2 as SVGEGT. The length of the CDR3 is 14 residues. The CDR3 DNA follows: TGTGCCAGCAGCGACGAGACAGCAATCTCGGAGCTGTTTTTT. As protein: CASSDETAISELFF.

This clone has a single count. This sequence joins TRBV14 and TRBJ2-3; tentatively, D is TRBD1 or TRBD2 (5 bases each). Germline V gene lookup returns CDR1 SGHDN and CDR2 FVKESK. Deletions cut 6 bases from V and 5 bases from J, with 30 bases between. CDR3 length: 19 amino acids. CDR3 protein: CASSTSARWGRLGLDTQYF. The CDR3 coding sequence is TGTGCCAGCAGTACTTCTGCGCGATGGGGGAGACTCGGACTAGATACGCAGTATTTT.

The rearrangement links TRBV18 to TRBJ1-3; possibly TRBD1 for D (6 bases). Germline V gene data show CDR1 as KGHSH and CDR2 as LQKENI. V lost 2 bases and J 0 bases, leaving 8 bases between the germline ends. This CDR3 contains 15 residues. The CDR3 DNA follows: TGTGCCAGCTCACCATGGGGGGCCTCTGGAAACACCATATATTTT. Amino acid sequence: CASSPWGASGNTIYF.

This clone has just a few counts. The chain employs TRBV7-2 and TRBJ2-3; TRBD2 agrees at 11 bases. The V gene end was trimmed by 6 bases and the J gene end by 4 bases; junction bases not matched to a gene: 12. Germline V gene sequence: CDR1 SGHTA, CDR2 FQGNSA. This CDR3 spans 17 amino acids. In nucleotides, the CDR3 is TGTGCCAGCAGTTTCCTACCTAGCGGGGGGAGGGCAGATACGCAGTATTTT. Translating it yields CASSFLPSGGRADTQYF.

The rearrangement uses TRBV11-2 and TRBJ2-1; TRBD1 is a possible D gene (6 bases). V was cut by 6 bases and J by 4 bases, with 16 bases left in between. Germline lookup yields CDR1 SGHAT and CDR2 FQNNGV. The CDR3 length is 15 residues. CDR3 sequence: CASREPGRGYNEQFF. The CDR3 DNA follows: TGTGCCAGCAGGGAACCTGGCAGGGGATACAATGAGCAGTTCTTC.

This chain uses TRBV5-1 with TRBJ2-5; D is uncertain. This CDR3 region has 14 residues. CDR1 and CDR2 from the germline V gene are SGHRS and YFSETQ. Trimming pared 4 bases from V and 0 bases from J, leaving 10 bases between. CDR3 sequence (DNA): TGCGCCAGCAGCGCCACCCAGTACCAAGAGACCCAGTACTTC. The encoded protein is CASSATQYQETQYF. Based on the CDR3 plus reference TRBV5-1 and TRBJ2-5, the full variable domain is KAGVTQTPRYLIKTRGQQVTLSCSPISGHRSVSWYQQTPGQGLQFLFEYFSETQRNKGNFPGRFSGRQFSNSRSEMNVSTLELGDSALYLCASSATQYQETQYFGPGTRLLVL.

V gene TRBV6-5 combines with J gene TRBJ2-5, with TRBD1 as a possible D gene (6 bases). Trimming took 4 bases from V and 1 from J, leaving 13 bases between them. This CDR3 spans 15 amino acids. Germline CDR1 reads MNHEY; CDR2 reads SVGAGI. The CDR3, as DNA: TGTGCCAGCAGTTCTACAAGGGGGTTCCAAGAGACCCAGTACTTC. As protein: CASSSTRGFQETQYF.